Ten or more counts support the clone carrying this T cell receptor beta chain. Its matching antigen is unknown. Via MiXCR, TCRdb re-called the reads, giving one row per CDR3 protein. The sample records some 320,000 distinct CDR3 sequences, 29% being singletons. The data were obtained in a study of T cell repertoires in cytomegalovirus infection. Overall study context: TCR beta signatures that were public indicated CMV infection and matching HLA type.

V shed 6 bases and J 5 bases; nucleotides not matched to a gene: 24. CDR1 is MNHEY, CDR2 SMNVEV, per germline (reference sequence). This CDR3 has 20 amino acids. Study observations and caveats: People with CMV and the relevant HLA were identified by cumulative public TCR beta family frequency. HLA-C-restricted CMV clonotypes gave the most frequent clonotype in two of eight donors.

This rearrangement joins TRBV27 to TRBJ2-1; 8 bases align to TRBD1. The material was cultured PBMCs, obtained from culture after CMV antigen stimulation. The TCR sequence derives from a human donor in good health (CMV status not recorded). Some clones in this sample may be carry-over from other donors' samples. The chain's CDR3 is CASRSLLRDRLSLRDNEQFF. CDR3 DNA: TGTGCCAGCAGATCTCTTCTCCGGGACAGGTTATCGCTACGGGACAATGAGCAGTTCTTC.